This section outlines one T cell receptor (beta chain) sequence together with its context. The entry originates in a study of OX40 agonist ivuxolimab in advanced cancers. This CDR3 contains 14 residues. V was trimmed by 7 bases and J by 5 bases, leaving 18 bases between them. Germline V gene data show CDR1 as LNHDA and CDR2 as SQIVND (reference sequence). Only in-frame clones appear in the TCRdb table, and some are missing; sequencing was by immunoSEQ multiplex PCR. The sample consists of approximately 38,000 clones, approximately 80% of them appearing once. The chain carries TRBV19 and TRBJ2-7; D is possibly TRBD2 (5 bases). The receptor was derived from an adult with an advanced solid tumor such as melanoma, head and neck, liver or kidney cancer. The sample consisted of CD4+ or CD8+ T cells sorted from blood, taken in a trial of the OX40 agonist ivuxolimab. The CDR3 spells CASNRGTSEDEQYF. The CDR3 coding sequence is TGTGCCAGTAATCGAGGAACTAGTGAGGACGAGCAGTACTTC.